These T cell receptor beta chains were read from a single sample in a study of T cell repertoires in cytomegalovirus infection. TCRdb re-derived calls from the reads in MiXCR, one entry per CDR3 protein. Counted here are approximately 290,000 distinct CDR3 sequences, roughly 26% occurring once; the ten biggest clones make up around 13%. Sequencing used PBMCs. The receptors originated from a human donor in good health (CMV status not recorded). Some clones in this sample may be carry-over from other donors' samples. Each CDR3 is given with its conserved first and last residue. A D gene is named only where the DNA matches it firmly. Only part of the rows carry a size: once, few, many, or a class if the clone is expanded.

clone size	D gene	V gene	J gene	CDR3 protein	CDR3 DNA
few	-	TRBV6-2/TRBV6-3	TRBJ1-1	CASQNAGLNTEAFF	TGTGCCAGCCAAAATGCGGGGCTGAACACTGAAGCTTTCTTT
-	-	TRBV6-5	TRBJ1-6	CASSYSTPRAPLHF	TGTGCCAGCAGTTACTCGACCCCTCGGGCACCCCTCCACTTT
-	-	TRBV19	TRBJ2-5	CASSYGRGETQYF	TGTGCCAGTAGTTACGGACGGGGAGAGACCCAGTACTTC
-	-	TRBV28	TRBJ2-2	CASRTDGNTGELFF	TGTGCCAGCAGGACGGATGGGAACACCGGGGAGCTGTTTTTT
few	-	TRBV4-3	TRBJ1-5	CASSQEFGNQPQHF	TGCGCCAGCAGCCAAGAATTCGGCAATCAGCCCCAGCATTTT
many	-	TRBV7-2	TRBJ2-1	CASSSQQGAYNEQFF	TGTGCCAGCAGCTCTCAACAGGGAGCCTACAATGAGCAGTTCTTC
few	-	TRBV7-2	TRBJ2-7	CASSPRRGVGHLYEQYF	TGTGCCAGCAGCCCTAGAAGGGGCGTGGGACACCTCTACGAGCAGTACTTC
few	TRBD1	TRBV5-1	TRBJ1-5	CASSTGGGNQPQHF	TGCGCCAGCAGTACAGGGGGCGGCAATCAGCCCCAGCATTTT
-	-	TRBV7-2	TRBJ2-7	CASSPRLGFYEQYF	TGTGCCAGCAGCCCCCGACTAGGATTCTACGAGCAGTACTTC
few	-	TRBV7-9	TRBJ1-4	CASSSGGILMLFF	TGTGCCAGCAGCTCCGGTGGGATTCTTATGTTGTTTTTT
many	TRBD2	TRBV7-6	TRBJ2-2	CASSSYGLAGTVTGELFF	TGTGCCAGCAGCTCCTACGGACTAGCCGGGACGGTCACCGGGGAGCTGTTTTTT
once	-	TRBV28	TRBJ2-5	CASSAGGGPETQYF	TGTGCCAGCAGCGCCGGAGGTGGACCAGAGACCCAGTACTTC
-	-	TRBV2	TRBJ2-1	CASSPAPSSYNEQFF	TGTGCCAGCAGCCCCGCTCCGAGCTCCTACAATGAGCAGTTCTTC
-	-	TRBV28	TRBJ2-3	CASRKQGRRWAQYF	TGTGCCAGCAGGAAACAGGGGAGGCGGTGGGCGCAGTATTTT
many	-	TRBV7-2	TRBJ1-3	CASSPGRVYSGNTIYF	TGTGCCAGCAGCCCAGGACGGGTTTACTCTGGAAACACCATATATTTT
few	TRBD2	TRBV18	TRBJ2-3	CASSLTTSGRAADTQYF	TGTGCCAGCTCACTCACGACTAGCGGGAGGGCTGCAGATACGCAGTATTTT
-	-	TRBV7-2	TRBJ2-3	CASSSLGRSTDAQYF	TGTGCCAGCAGTTCGCTTGGCAGGAGCACAGATGCGCAGTATTTT
-	TRBD1	TRBV7-2	TRBJ1-5	CASSPPGQLNQPQHF	TGTGCCAGCAGCCCCCCGGGACAGTTAAATCAGCCCCAGCATTTT
-	TRBD1	TRBV13	TRBJ1-2	CASSPRSRGPHGYTF	TGTGCCAGCAGCCCTAGATCTAGGGGGCCACATGGCTACACCTTC
few	TRBD1	TRBV28	TRBJ2-1	CASSLEGQGNNEQFF	TGTGCCAGCAGTTTAGAAGGACAGGGTAACAATGAGCAGTTCTTC
few	TRBD2	TRBV2	TRBJ2-1	CASIMGSGLAGGPNEQFF	TGTGCCAGCATTATGGGCTCGGGACTAGCGGGGGGGCCGAATGAGCAGTTCTTC
-	-	TRBV11-2	TRBJ1-5	CASTLKPGQPQHF	TGTGCCAGCACCCTCAAGCCAGGTCAGCCCCAGCATTTT
few	-	TRBV6-1	TRBJ1-3	CASSEWVGSVISGNTIYF	TGTGCCAGCAGTGAATGGGTCGGCTCGGTTATATCTGGAAACACCATATATTTT
many	TRBD1	TRBV7-6	TRBJ1-1	CASSEGQGFGTEAFF	TGTGCCAGCAGCGAGGGACAGGGCTTTGGGACTGAAGCTTTCTTT
many	-	TRBV7-2	TRBJ1-4	CASSLGDRFEKLFF	TGTGCCAGCAGCTTAGGCGACAGGTTCGAAAAACTGTTTTTT
few	TRBD1	TRBV19	TRBJ1-1	CASRAPTGIIGTEAFF	TGTGCCAGTAGAGCCCCGACAGGGATAATAGGCACTGAAGCTTTCTTT
-	TRBD2	TRBV25-1	TRBJ2-3	CASSDGLAASTDTQYF	TGTGCCAGCAGTGACGGACTAGCAGCTAGCACAGATACGCAGTATTTT
many	-	TRBV7-2	TRBJ2-3	CASSLALDTDTQYF	TGTGCCAGCAGCTTAGCGCTAGATACAGATACGCAGTATTTT
few	TRBD2	TRBV7-6	TRBJ2-7	CASSPRQRDMQYF	TGTGCCAGCAGCCCCCGCCAGCGGGATATGCAGTACTTC
-	-	TRBV28	TRBJ2-2	CASTRKTETNTGELFF	TGTGCCAGCACCCGTAAGACAGAGACGAACACCGGGGAGCTGTTTTTT
few	-	TRBV9	TRBJ1-4	CASSKTERGEKLFF	TGTGCCAGCAGTAAGACTGAGAGGGGAGAAAAACTGTTTTTT
many	TRBD2	TRBV7-7	TRBJ2-5	CASSPGLRETQYF	TGTGCCAGCAGCCCGGGACTAAGAGAGACCCAGTACTTC
once	TRBD2	TRBV2	TRBJ2-1	CASRGGRTYNEQFF	TGTGCCAGCAGGGGCGGGAGGACCTACAATGAGCAGTTCTTC
few	-	TRBV6-2/TRBV6-3	TRBJ2-6	CASKDSGANVLTF	TGTGCCAGCAAGGACTCTGGGGCCAACGTCCTGACTTTC
few	-	TRBV6-2/TRBV6-3	TRBJ2-7	CASSYERRSSYEQYF	TGTGCCAGCAGTTATGAGCGGAGGAGCTCCTACGAGCAGTACTTC
many	-	TRBV6-1	TRBJ1-6	CASSEQGFYNSPLHF	TGTGCCAGCAGTGAACAGGGGTTCTATAATTCACCCCTCCACTTT
-	-	TRBV30	TRBJ1-5	CAWSNGWSSSNQPQHF	TGTGCCTGGAGTAACGGCTGGAGCTCTTCCAATCAGCCCCAGCATTTT
-	-	TRBV12-3/TRBV12-4	TRBJ2-7	CASSFSSPAYEQYF	TGTGCCAGCAGTTTCAGCTCTCCAGCCTACGAGCAGTACTTC
-	-	TRBV28	TRBJ1-5	CASKGGNQPQHF	TGTGCCAGCAAAGGGGGGAATCAGCCCCAGCATTTT
-	TRBD1	TRBV20-1	TRBJ1-1	CRVRDRGSEAFF	TGCAGGGTAAGGGACAGGGGTTCTGAAGCTTTCTTT
many	-	TRBV28	TRBJ1-1	CASSLEGDVRNTEAFF	TGTGCCAGCAGTTTGGAGGGAGACGTAAGGAACACTGAAGCTTTCTTT
many	TRBD1	TRBV7-2	TRBJ1-1	CASSRRDRIEGEAFF	TGTGCCAGCAGCCGAAGGGACAGGATAGAAGGTGAAGCTTTCTTT
many	TRBD2	TRBV7-8	TRBJ2-1	CASRSSGSSYNEQFF	TGTGCCAGCAGGTCTAGCGGGAGCTCCTACAATGAGCAGTTCTTC
few	-	TRBV19	TRBJ1-5	CASSIRDNQPQHF	TGTGCCAGTAGTATAAGGGACAACCAGCCCCAGCATTTT
many	-	TRBV7-9	TRBJ2-5	CASGRPNQETQYF	TGTGCCAGCGGACGACCGAACCAAGAGACCCAGTACTTC
few	-	TRBV24-1	TRBJ2-6	CATQRDAGANVLTF	TGTGCCACGCAGAGGGACGCTGGGGCCAACGTCCTGACTTTC